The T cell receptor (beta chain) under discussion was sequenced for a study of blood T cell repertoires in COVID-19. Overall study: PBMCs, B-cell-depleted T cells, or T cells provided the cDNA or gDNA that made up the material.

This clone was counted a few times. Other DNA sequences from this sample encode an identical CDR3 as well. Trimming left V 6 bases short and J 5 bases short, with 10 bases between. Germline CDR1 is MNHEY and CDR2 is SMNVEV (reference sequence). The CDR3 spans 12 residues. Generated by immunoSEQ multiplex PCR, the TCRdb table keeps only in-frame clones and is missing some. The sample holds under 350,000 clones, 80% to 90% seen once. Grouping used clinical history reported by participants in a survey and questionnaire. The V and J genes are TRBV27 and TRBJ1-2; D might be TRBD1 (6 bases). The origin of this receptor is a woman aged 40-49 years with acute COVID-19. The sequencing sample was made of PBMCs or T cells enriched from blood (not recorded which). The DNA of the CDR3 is TGTGCCAGCAGCACACAGGGATATGGCTACACCTTC. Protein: CASSTQGYGYTF.